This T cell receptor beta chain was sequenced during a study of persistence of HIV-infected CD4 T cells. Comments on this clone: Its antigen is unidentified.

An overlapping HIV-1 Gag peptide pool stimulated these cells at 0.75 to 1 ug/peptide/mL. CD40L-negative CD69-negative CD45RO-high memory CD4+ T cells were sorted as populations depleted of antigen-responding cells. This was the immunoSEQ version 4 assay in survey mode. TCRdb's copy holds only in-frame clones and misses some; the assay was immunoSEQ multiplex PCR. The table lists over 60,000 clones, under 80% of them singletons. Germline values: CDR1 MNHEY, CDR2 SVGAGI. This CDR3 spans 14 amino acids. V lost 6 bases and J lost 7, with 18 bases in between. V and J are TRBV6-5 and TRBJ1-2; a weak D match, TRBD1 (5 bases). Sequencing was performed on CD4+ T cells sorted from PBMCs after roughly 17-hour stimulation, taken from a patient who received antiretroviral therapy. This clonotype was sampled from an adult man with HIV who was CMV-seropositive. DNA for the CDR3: TGTGCCAGCAGCCCGCCCGGGGGGGTGGGTGGCTACACCTTC. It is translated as CASSPPGGVGGYTF.